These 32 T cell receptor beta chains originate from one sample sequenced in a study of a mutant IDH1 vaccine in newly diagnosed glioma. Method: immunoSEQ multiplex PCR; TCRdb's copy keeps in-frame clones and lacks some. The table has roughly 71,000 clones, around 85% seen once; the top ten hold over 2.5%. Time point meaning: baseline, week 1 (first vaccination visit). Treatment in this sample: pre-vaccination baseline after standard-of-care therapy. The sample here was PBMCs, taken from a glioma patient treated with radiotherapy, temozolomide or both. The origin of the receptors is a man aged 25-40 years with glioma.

The CDR3 DNA reads TGTGCCAGCAGTGTTTCGGGACAGCCGCATTTT. Protein sequence: CASSVSGQPHF. This sequence joins TRBV6-5 and TRBJ1-5, with TRBD1 identical over 7 bases. The CDR3 has 11 residues. V trimming: 5 bases; J trimming: 15 bases; junction bases outside the gene matches: 7. The V gene's germline CDR1 is MNHEY and CDR2 SVGAGI.

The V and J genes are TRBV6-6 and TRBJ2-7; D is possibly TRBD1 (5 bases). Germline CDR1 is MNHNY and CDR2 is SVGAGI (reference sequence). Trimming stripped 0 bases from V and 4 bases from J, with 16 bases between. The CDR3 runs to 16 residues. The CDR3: CASSYSVGQISYEQYF. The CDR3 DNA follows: TGTGCCAGCAGTTACTCCGTTGGACAAATTAGTTACGAGCAGTACTTC.

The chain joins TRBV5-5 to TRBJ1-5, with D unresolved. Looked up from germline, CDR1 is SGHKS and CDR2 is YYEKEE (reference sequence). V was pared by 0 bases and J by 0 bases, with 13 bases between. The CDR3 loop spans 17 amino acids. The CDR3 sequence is CASSLEWVGLSNQPQHF. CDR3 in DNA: TGTGCCAGCAGCTTGGAATGGGTAGGACTTAGCAATCAGCCCCAGCATTTT.

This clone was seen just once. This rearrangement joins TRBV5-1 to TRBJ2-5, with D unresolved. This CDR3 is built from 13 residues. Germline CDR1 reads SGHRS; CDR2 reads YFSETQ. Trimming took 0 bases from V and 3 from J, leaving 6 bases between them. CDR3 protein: CASSLGGKETQYF. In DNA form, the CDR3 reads TGCGCCAGCAGCTTGGGGGGAAAAGAGACCCAGTACTTC.

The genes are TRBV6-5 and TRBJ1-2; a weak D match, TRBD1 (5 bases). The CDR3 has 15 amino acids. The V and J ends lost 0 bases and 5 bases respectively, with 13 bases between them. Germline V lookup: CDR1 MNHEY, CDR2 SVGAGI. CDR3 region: CASSYSISGGYGYTF. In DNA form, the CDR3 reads TGTGCCAGCAGTTACTCGATTTCTGGGGGATATGGCTACACCTTC.

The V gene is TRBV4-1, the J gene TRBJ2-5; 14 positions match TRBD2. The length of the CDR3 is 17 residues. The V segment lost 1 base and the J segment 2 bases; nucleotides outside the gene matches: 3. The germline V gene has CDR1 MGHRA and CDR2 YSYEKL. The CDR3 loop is CASSQGTSGGFQETQYF. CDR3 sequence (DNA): TGCGCCAGCAGCCAAGGGACTAGCGGGGGGTTTCAAGAGACCCAGTACTTC.

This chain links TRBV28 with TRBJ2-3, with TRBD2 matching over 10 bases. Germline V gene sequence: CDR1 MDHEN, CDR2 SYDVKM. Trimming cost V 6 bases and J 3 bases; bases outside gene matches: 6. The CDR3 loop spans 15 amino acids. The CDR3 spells CASRYSGGKTDTQYF. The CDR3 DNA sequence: TGTGCCAGCAGATATAGCGGGGGGAAGACAGATACGCAGTATTTT.

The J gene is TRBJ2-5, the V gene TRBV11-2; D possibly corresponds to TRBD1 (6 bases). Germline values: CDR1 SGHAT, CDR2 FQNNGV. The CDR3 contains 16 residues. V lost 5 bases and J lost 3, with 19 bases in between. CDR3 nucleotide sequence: TGTGCCAGCAGCGCTGAAAACAGGGTGTTGAAAGAGACCCAGTACTTC. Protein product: CASSAENRVLKETQYF.

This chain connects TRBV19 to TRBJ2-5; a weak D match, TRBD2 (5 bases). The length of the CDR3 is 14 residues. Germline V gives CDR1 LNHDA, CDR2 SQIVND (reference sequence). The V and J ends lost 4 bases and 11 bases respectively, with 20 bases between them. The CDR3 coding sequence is TGTGCCAGTAGTACCCGCGGCCTCCCAAGGGAGCAGTACTTC. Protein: CASSTRGLPREQYF.

The CDR3 spells CSFSLLTANYGYTF. CDR3 nucleotides: TGCAGCTTCAGCCTTTTAACAGCTAACTATGGCTACACCTTC. The chain has TRBV29-1 and TRBJ1-2; D gene ambiguous. Trimming left V 8 bases short and J 0 bases short, with 16 bases between. CDR3 size: 14 residues. Looked up from germline, CDR1 is SQVTM and CDR2 is ANQGSEA. The entire variable domain, with the rest obtained from reference TRBV29-1 and TRBJ1-2, is as follows: SAVISQKPSRDICQRGTSLTIQCQVDSQVTMMFWYRQQPGQSLTLIATANQGSEATYESGFVIDKFPISRPNLTFSTLTVSNMSPEDSSIYLCSFSLLTANYGYTFGSGTRLTVV.

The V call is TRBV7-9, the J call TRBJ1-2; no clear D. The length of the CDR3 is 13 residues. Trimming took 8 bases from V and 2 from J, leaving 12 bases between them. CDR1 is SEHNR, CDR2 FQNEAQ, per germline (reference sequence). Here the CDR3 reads CASVLDGNYGYTF. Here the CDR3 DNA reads TGTGCCAGCGTTCTGGACGGAAACTATGGCTACACCTTC.

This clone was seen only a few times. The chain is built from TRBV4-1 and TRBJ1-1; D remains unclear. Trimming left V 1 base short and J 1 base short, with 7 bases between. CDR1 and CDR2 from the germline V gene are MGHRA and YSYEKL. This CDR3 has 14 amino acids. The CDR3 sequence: CASSQAQGNTEAFF. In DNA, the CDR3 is TGCGCCAGCAGCCAAGCTCAAGGGAACACTGAAGCTTTCTTT.

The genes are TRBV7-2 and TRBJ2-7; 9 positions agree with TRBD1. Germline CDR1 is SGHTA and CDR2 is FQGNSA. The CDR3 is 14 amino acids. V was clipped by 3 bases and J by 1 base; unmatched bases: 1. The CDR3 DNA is TGTGCCAGCAGCTTCGGGACAGGGTCCTACGAGCAGTACTTC. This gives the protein CASSFGTGSYEQYF.

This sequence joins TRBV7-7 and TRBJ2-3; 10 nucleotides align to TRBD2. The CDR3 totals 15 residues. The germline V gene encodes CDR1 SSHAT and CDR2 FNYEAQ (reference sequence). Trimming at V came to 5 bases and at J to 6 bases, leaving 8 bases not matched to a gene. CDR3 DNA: TGTGCCAGCAGCCGGAGCGGGGGGGGGCACGATACGCAGTATTTT. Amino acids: CASSRSGGGHDTQYF.

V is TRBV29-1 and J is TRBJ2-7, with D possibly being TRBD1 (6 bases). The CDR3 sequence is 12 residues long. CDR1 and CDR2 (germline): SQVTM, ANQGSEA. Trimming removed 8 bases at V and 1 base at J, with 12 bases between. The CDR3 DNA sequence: TGCAGCATCAGGGGCCTGTCCTACGAGCAGTACTTC. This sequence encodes CSIRGLSYEQYF.

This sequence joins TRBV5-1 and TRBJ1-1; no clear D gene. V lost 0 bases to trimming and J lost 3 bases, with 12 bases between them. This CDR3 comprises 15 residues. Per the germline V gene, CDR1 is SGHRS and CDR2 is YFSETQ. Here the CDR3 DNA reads TGCGCCAGCAGCTTGGCCGGGAAAGGGCACACTGAAGCTTTCTTT. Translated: CASSLAGKGHTEAFF.

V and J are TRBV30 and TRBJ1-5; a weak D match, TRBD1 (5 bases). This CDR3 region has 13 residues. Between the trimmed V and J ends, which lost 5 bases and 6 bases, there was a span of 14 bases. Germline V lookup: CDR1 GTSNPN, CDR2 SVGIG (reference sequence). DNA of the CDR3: TGTGCCTGGGGGACCCGACCATTTCAGCCCCAGCATTTT. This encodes CAWGTRPFQPQHF.

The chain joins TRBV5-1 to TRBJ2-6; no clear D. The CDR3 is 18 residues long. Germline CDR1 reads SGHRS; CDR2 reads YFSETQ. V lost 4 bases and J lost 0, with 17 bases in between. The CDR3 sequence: CASSLTLPGSSGANVLTF. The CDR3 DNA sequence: TGCGCCAGCAGCCTTACCCTCCCGGGTAGCTCTGGGGCCAACGTCCTGACTTTC.

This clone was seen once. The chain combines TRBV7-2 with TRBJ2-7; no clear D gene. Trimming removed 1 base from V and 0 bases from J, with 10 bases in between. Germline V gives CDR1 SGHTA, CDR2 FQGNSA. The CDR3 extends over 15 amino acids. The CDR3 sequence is CASSLVAQHSYEQYF. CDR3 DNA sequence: TGTGCCAGCAGCTTAGTCGCACAGCACTCCTACGAGCAGTACTTC.

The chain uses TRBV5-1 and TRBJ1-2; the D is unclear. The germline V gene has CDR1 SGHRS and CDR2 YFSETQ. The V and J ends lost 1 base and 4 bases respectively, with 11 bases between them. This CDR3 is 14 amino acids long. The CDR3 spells CASSLYSEAYGYTF. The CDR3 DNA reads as TGCGCCAGCAGCTTGTACAGCGAGGCCTATGGCTACACCTTC.

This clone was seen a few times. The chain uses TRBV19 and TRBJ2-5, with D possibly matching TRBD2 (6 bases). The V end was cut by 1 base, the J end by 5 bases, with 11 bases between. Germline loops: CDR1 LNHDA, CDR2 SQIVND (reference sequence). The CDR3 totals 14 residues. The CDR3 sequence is CASSIGRSGETQYF. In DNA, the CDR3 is TGTGCCAGTAGTATAGGTCGCAGCGGGGAGACCCAGTACTTC.

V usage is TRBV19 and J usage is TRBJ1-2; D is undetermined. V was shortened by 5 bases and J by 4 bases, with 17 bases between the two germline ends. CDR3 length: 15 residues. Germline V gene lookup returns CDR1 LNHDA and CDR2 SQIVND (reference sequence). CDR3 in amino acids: CASSVLTQSSYGYTF. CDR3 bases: TGTGCCAGTAGTGTCCTTACTCAAAGCAGCTATGGCTACACCTTC. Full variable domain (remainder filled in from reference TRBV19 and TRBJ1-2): DGGITQSPKYLFRKEGQNVTLSCEQNLNHDAMYWYRQDPGQGLRLIYYSQIVNDFQKGDIAEGYSVSREKKESFPLTVTSAQKNPTAFYLCASSVLTQSSYGYTFGSGTRLTVV.

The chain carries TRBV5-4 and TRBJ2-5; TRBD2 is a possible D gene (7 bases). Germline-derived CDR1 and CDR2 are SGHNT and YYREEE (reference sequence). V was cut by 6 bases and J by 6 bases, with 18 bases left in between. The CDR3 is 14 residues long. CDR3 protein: CASTREGEGKTQYF. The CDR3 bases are TGTGCCAGCACCCGAGAGGGGGAGGGAAAGACCCAGTACTTC.

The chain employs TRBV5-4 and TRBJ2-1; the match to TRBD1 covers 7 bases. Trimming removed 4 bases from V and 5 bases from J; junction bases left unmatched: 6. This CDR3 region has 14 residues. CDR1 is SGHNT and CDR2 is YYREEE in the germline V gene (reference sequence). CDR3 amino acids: CASSARDRHNEQFF. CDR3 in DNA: TGTGCCAGCAGCGCCAGGGACAGACACAATGAGCAGTTCTTC.

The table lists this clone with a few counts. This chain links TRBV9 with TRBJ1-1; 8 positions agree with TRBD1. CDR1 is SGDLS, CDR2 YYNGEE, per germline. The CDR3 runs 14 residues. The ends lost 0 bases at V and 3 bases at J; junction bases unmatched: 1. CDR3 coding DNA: TGTGCCAGCAGCGTAGACAGGGGGTACACTGAAGCTTTCTTT. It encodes CASSVDRGYTEAFF. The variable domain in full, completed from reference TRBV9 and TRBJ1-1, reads DSGVTQTPKHLITATGQRVTLRCSPRSGDLSVYWYQQSLDQGLQFLIQYYNGEERAKGNILERFSAQQFPDLHSELNLSSLELGDSALYFCASSVDRGYTEAFFGQGTRLTVV.

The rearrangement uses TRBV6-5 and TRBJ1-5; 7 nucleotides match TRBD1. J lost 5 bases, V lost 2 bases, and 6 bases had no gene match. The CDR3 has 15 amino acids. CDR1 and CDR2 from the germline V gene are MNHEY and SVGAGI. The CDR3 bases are TGTGCCAGCAGTTACACGACAGGGTCCGATCAGCCCCAGCATTTT. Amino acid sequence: CASSYTTGSDQPQHF.

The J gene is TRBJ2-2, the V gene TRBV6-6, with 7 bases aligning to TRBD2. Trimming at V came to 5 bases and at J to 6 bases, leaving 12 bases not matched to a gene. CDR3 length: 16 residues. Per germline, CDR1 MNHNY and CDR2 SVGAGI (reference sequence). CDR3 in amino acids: CASSPRDYPNAGELFF. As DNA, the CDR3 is TGTGCCAGCAGTCCCCGGGACTACCCTAACGCCGGGGAGCTGTTTTTT.

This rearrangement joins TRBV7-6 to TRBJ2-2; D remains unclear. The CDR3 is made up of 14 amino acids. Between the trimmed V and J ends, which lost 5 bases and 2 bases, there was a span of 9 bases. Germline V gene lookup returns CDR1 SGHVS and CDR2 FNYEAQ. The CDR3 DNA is TGTGCCAGCAGCCCCTCAGGAAACACCGGGGAGCTGTTTTTT. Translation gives CASSPSGNTGELFF.

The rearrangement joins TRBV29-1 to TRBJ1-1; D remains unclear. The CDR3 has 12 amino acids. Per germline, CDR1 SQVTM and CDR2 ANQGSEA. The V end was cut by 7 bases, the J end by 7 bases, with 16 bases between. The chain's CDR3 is CSAVYRGIEAFF. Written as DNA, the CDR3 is TGCAGCGCCGTTTATCGAGGAATTGAAGCTTTCTTT.

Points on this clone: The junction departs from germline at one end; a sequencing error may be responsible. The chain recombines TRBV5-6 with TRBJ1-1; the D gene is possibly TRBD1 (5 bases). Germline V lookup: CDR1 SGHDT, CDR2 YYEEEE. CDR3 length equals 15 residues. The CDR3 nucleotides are TGTGCCAGCAGCTTGGTCAGGGATTTGAACTCTGAAGCTTTCTTT. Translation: CASSLVRDLNSEAFF.

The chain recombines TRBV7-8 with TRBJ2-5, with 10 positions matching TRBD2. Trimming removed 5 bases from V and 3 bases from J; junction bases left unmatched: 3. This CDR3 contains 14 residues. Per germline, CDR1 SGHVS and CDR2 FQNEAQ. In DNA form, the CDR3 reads TGTGCCAGCAGCCACGGACTAGCGGAAGAGACCCAGTACTTC. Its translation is CASSHGLAEETQYF.

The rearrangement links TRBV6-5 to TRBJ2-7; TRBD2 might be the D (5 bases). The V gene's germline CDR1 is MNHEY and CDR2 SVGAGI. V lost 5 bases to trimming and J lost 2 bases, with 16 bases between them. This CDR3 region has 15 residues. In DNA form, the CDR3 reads TGTGCCAGCAGTCTGGGAGAGGGTAAAACCTACGAGCAGTACTTC. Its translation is CASSLGEGKTYEQYF.